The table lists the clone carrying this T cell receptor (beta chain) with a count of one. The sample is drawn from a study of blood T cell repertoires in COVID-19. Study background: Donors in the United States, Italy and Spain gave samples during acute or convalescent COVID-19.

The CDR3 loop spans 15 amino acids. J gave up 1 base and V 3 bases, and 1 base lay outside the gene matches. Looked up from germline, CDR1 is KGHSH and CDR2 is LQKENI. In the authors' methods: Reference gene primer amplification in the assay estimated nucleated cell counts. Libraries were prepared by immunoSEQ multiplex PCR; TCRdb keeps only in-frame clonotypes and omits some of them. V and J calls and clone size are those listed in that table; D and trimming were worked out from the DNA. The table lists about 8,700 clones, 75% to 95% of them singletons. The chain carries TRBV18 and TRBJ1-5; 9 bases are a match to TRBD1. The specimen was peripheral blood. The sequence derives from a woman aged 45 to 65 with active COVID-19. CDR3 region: CASSPTGGSNQPQHF. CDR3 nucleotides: TGTGCCAGCTCACCGACAGGGGGAAGCAATCAGCCCCAGCATTTT.